This entry lists 28 T cell receptor beta chains sequenced from one sample in a study of blood T cells in healthy people across ages. Next came a second PCR, run for about 6 to 12 cycles, which used a sample-barcoded 5' primer along with a J-beta primer mix. TCRdb independently ran MiXCR on the 5' RACE reads; one entry per CDR3 protein. The sample carries some 1,500,000 distinct CDR3 sequences, approximately 43% recorded once. Sequencing was carried out using blood. These receptor sequences come from a woman younger than 30 in good health.

Only a few counts were recorded for this clonotype. The chain is built from TRBV4-3 and TRBJ1-5, with D perhaps TRBD1 (6 bases). Looked up from germline, CDR1 is LGHNA and CDR2 is YSLEER. V was shortened by 7 bases and J by 0 bases, with 16 bases between the two germline ends. This CDR3 has 16 amino acids. In DNA form, the CDR3 reads TGCGCCAGCACCCCCCGAGACAGGCCTAGCAATCAGCCCCAGCATTTT. Its protein is CASTPRDRPSNQPQHF.

V usage is TRBV7-2 and J usage is TRBJ1-4; D remains ambiguous. V lost 5 bases and J 8 bases, leaving 9 bases between the germline ends. The CDR3 length is 12 residues. Germline V gene data show CDR1 as SGHTA and CDR2 as FQGNSA. The CDR3 here is CASSAQAEKLFF. Here the CDR3 DNA reads TGTGCCAGCAGCGCTCAAGCAGAAAAACTGTTTTTT.

The chain combines TRBV6-6 with TRBJ1-2, with 9 bases fitting TRBD1. The CDR3 is 15 residues long. The V segment lost 9 bases and the J segment 3 bases; nucleotides outside the gene matches: 11. CDR1 is MNHNY and CDR2 is SVGAGI in the germline V gene (reference sequence). CDR3 protein: CASFAGTGSDYGYTF. CDR3 in DNA: TGTGCCAGTTTCGCCGGGACAGGGTCCGACTATGGCTACACCTTC.

This clonotype was detected only a few times. The chain joins TRBV4-3 to TRBJ1-5; TRBD1 agrees at 8 bases. The length of the CDR3 is 16 residues. Germline CDR1 and CDR2: LGHNA and YSLEER. The J segment lost 9 bases and the V segment lost 0 bases, leaving 10 bases of the junction unmatched. Here the CDR3 DNA reads TGCGCCAGCAGCCAAGAATTTGGACAGGGAAAGAGGCCCCAGCATTTT. Protein: CASSQEFGQGKRPQHF.

J is TRBJ1-1 and V is TRBV28; the D gene is possibly TRBD1 (6 bases). CDR1 is MDHEN, CDR2 SYDVKM, per germline. This CDR3 spans 15 amino acids. The ends were cut back, 1 base at V and 6 bases at J, with 15 bases in the middle. The CDR3 DNA follows: TGTGCCAGCAGTTTATCCTCTACAGGGAGAGCTGAAGCTTTCTTT. Residues: CASSLSSTGRAEAFF.

This rearrangement joins TRBV20-1 to TRBJ2-5; 9 nucleotides agree with TRBD2. The V and J ends lost 2 bases and 3 bases, in that order; junction bases with no gene match: 4. CDR1 DFQATT and CDR2 SNEGSKA come from the germline V gene (reference sequence). The CDR3 has 14 amino acids. The CDR3 sequence: CSARLGLAKETQYF. In DNA, the CDR3 is TGCAGTGCTAGACTGGGACTAGCCAAAGAGACCCAGTACTTC.

This clonotype appeared a few times. The chain carries TRBV3-1 and TRBJ2-3; 10 bases align to TRBD1. V gave up 4 bases and J gave up 3 bases; unmatched junction bases: 7. CDR1 LGHDT and CDR2 YNNKEL come from the germline V gene (reference sequence). The CDR3 covers 16 residues. CDR3 bases: TGTGCCAGCAGCCGCCTAGGACAGGGGGTTACAGATACGCAGTATTTT. This codes for CASSRLGQGVTDTQYF.

V gene TRBV29-1 combines with J gene TRBJ2-5; 13 positions agree with TRBD2. With 6 bases clipped from V and 11 bases from J, the junction kept 9 bases outside the gene matches. The germline CDR1 and CDR2 sequences are SQVTM and ANQGSEA. CDR3 length equals 13 residues. The CDR3 reads CSVKTSGGNEQYF. The CDR3 DNA is TGCAGCGTAAAGACTAGCGGGGGGAATGAGCAGTACTTC.

This clonotype appeared a few times. The chain's CDR3 is CATRGNSYNEQFF. CDR3 DNA: TGTGCCACCAGGGGCAACTCCTACAATGAGCAGTTCTTC. V and J are TRBV27 and TRBJ2-1; possibly TRBD1 for D (6 bases). The CDR3 covers 13 residues. V was pared by 10 bases and J by 0 bases, with 10 bases between. Germline V gene data show CDR1 as MNHEY and CDR2 as SMNVEV (reference sequence).

This clonotype has more than one count but fewer than ten. The genes are TRBV20-1 and TRBJ1-1; 7 bases fit TRBD1. The length of the CDR3 is 14 residues. Trimming at V came to 6 bases and at J to 1 base, leaving 8 bases not matched to a gene. The germline V gene has CDR1 DFQATT and CDR2 SNEGSKA (reference sequence). This CDR3 reads CSATEGAGNTEAFF. The CDR3 region has the DNA TGCAGTGCAACCGAGGGGGCCGGGAACACTGAAGCTTTCTTT.

The chain couples TRBV6-1 to TRBJ2-5, with D uncertain. CDR3 length: 14 residues. Per germline, CDR1 MNHNS and CDR2 SASEGT. Trimming took 7 bases from V and 11 from J, leaving 23 bases between them. CDR3 protein: CASTPRLYFNEQYF. DNA for the CDR3: TGTGCCAGCACCCCCAGGCTCTACTTCAATGAGCAGTACTTC.

The rearrangement uses TRBV11-2 and TRBJ2-1, with TRBD2 matching 8 bases. The germline V gene has CDR1 SGHAT and CDR2 FQNNGV. This CDR3 comprises 15 residues. The V gene end was trimmed by 5 bases and the J gene end by 3 bases; junction bases not matched to a gene: 6. The CDR3 loop reads CASSRSGGNYNEQFF. In DNA form, the CDR3 reads TGTGCCAGCAGCCGAAGCGGGGGAAACTACAATGAGCAGTTCTTC.

This clonotype showed up many times. V and J are TRBV5-5 and TRBJ2-1; 11 bases match TRBD2. There are 15 residues in the CDR3. V gave up 5 bases and J gave up 6 bases; unmatched junction bases: 7. The germline V gene encodes CDR1 SGHKS and CDR2 YYEKEE (reference sequence). In nucleotides, the CDR3 is TGTGCCAGCAGATTTCAAACTAGCGGGAGCAATGAGCAGTTCTTC. Its protein product is CASRFQTSGSNEQFF.

This chain links TRBV15 with TRBJ1-5; no clear D. V lost 5 bases to trimming and J lost 5 bases, with 16 bases between them. The germline CDR1 and CDR2 sequences are LNHNV and YYDKDF (reference sequence). The CDR3 is 15 amino acids. CDR3 bases: TGTGCCACCAGCGGAGTGGGAGGGTTCGATCAGCCCCAGCATTTT. Residues: CATSGVGGFDQPQHF.

The chain carries TRBV5-1 and TRBJ2-1; maybe TRBD2 (6 bases). This CDR3 has 14 residues. Germline CDR1 and CDR2: SGHRS and YFSETQ. Between the trimmed V and J ends, which lost 1 base and 13 bases, there was a span of 18 bases. The CDR3 loop reads CASSLRGIQETQFF. CDR3 bases: TGCGCCAGCAGCTTGCGCGGGATTCAAGAGACCCAGTTCTTC.

In this sample, this clonotype turned up a few times. The gene calls are TRBV20-1 and TRBJ2-3, with D possibly being TRBD2 (6 bases). V dropped 6 bases and J dropped 5 bases, with 21 bases sitting between them. CDR3 length equals 15 residues. Germline V gene sequence: CDR1 DFQATT, CDR2 SNEGSKA (reference sequence). The CDR3 here is CSATTGSSGVDTQYF. As DNA, the CDR3 is TGCAGTGCCACAACGGGCTCTTCGGGAGTAGATACGCAGTATTTT.

In this sample, this clonotype turned up a few times. This chain's CDR3 is CASSVVDSGGPSSYNEQFF. Here the CDR3 DNA reads TGTGCCAGCAGCGTAGTGGATAGCGGGGGCCCGAGCTCCTACAATGAGCAGTTCTTC. J is TRBJ2-1 and V is TRBV9, with 9 nucleotides matching TRBD2. Per the germline V gene, CDR1 is SGDLS and CDR2 is YYNGEE. The CDR3 is made up of 19 amino acids. V was clipped by 0 bases and J by 0 bases; unmatched bases: 10.

This clonotype appeared a single time. The chain uses TRBV12-3 or TRBV12-4 and TRBJ2-3; no definite D call. Trimming removed 7 bases from V and 2 bases from J, with 10 bases in between. The CDR3 spans 13 residues. As DNA, the CDR3 is TGTGCCAGCACTCCCGGAGACACAGATACGCAGTATTTT. Its translation: CASTPGDTDTQYF.

This clonotype was detected ten times or more. The J gene is TRBJ2-1, the V gene TRBV13; D is perhaps TRBD2 (7 bases). V lost 2 bases and J lost 4, with 21 bases in between. The CDR3 has 18 residues. CDR1 is PRHDT, CDR2 FYEKMQ, per germline (reference sequence). The CDR3 region is CASSLTGGRALSYNEQFF. The CDR3 DNA follows: TGTGCCAGCAGCTTAACGGGGGGCCGCGCTCTCTCATACAATGAGCAGTTCTTC.

The chain couples TRBV4-1 to TRBJ1-2; no definite D call. This CDR3 comprises 15 residues. Germline V lookup: CDR1 MGHRA, CDR2 YSYEKL. Trimming shortened V by 0 bases and J by 4 bases, and 12 bases separated the two germline ends. The CDR3 here is CASSQERGTAYGYTF. CDR3 sequence (DNA): TGCGCCAGCAGCCAAGAACGAGGCACGGCCTATGGCTACACCTTC.

This clonotype has a handful of counts. This rearrangement joins TRBV10-3 to TRBJ1-1, with D unresolved. CDR1 and CDR2 from the germline V gene are ENHRY and SYGVKD. V was trimmed by 10 bases and J by 0 bases, leaving 12 bases between them. The CDR3 spans 13 residues. The CDR3 region has the DNA TGTGCCACCTACGACGGATTGAACACTGAAGCTTTCTTT. Translation: CATYDGLNTEAFF.

The chain joins TRBV4-2 to TRBJ2-3; 10 bases line up with TRBD2. Germline CDR1 and CDR2: LGHNA and YNFKEQ. The CDR3 is 16 amino acids. V lost 4 bases to trimming and J lost 5 bases; unmatched junction nucleotides: 9. The CDR3 DNA is TGTGCCAGCAGCCCACCCCTAGCGGGAGCTGAAGATACGCAGTATTTT. Translation gives CASSPPLAGAEDTQYF.

This clonotype was picked up many times. The rearrangement uses TRBV29-1 and TRBJ1-2, with D possibly matching TRBD1 (5 bases). The CDR3 is made up of 13 amino acids. The V gene lost 5 bases and the J gene lost 4 bases, with 14 bases spanning the gap. Germline V lookup: CDR1 SQVTM, CDR2 ANQGSEA. CDR3 sequence (DNA): TGCAGCGTTCAGGAGGGGAGGTCCTATGGCTACACCTTC. It is translated as CSVQEGRSYGYTF.

A few counts support this clonotype. The genes are TRBV12-3 or TRBV12-4 and TRBJ2-1; 9 bases align to TRBD1. The V segment lost 8 bases and the J segment 3 bases; nucleotides outside the gene matches: 8. The CDR3 is made up of 15 amino acids. In DNA, the CDR3 is TGTGCCAGCGGCGGAGAGGACAGGGGCTACAATGAGCAGTTCTTC. It is translated as CASGGEDRGYNEQFF.

The sample holds a few counts of this clonotype. V is TRBV6-6 and J is TRBJ2-3, with 12 bases aligning to TRBD2. The J segment lost 4 bases and the V segment lost 2 bases, leaving 1 base of the junction unmatched. The length of the CDR3 is 15 residues. CDR1 is MNHNY, CDR2 SVGAGI, per germline (reference sequence). This CDR3 reads CASSYPSGRADTQYF. The CDR3 region has the DNA TGTGCCAGCAGTTACCCTAGCGGGAGGGCAGATACGCAGTATTTT.

The V call is TRBV7-8, the J call TRBJ2-5, with a tentative D call TRBD2 (5 bases). The CDR3 sequence is 14 residues long. V gave up 7 bases and J gave up 5 bases, with 17 bases separating them. Germline CDR1 is SGHVS and CDR2 is FQNEAQ. CDR3 residues: CASNFRGHGETQYF. Here the CDR3 DNA reads TGTGCCAGCAATTTCCGGGGTCATGGGGAGACCCAGTACTTC.

The chain uses TRBV6-5 and TRBJ1-6, with 7 bases lining up with TRBD1. The length of the CDR3 is 20 residues. After removal of 0 bases from V and 8 bases from J, the junction contained 19 bases not matched to a gene. CDR1 is MNHEY and CDR2 is SVGAGI in the germline V gene. This CDR3 reads CASSYSTGFQTLYPHSPLHF. The CDR3 DNA follows: TGTGCCAGCAGTTACTCGACAGGGTTCCAAACCCTTTACCCTCATTCACCCCTCCACTTT.

The J gene is TRBJ2-3, the V gene TRBV7-2, with 12 positions matching TRBD2. Germline-derived CDR1 and CDR2 are SGHTA and FQGNSA. V lost 6 bases, J lost 2 bases, and 3 bases stayed unmatched. The CDR3 is 15 residues long. DNA of the CDR3: TGTGCCAGCAGAAGGACTAGCGGGAACACAGATACGCAGTATTTT. Its translation: CASRRTSGNTDTQYF.